Below are 12 T cell receptor beta chains sequenced from a single sample in a study of CXCR3-negative and CXCR3-positive naive CD8 T cells. Via 5' RACE with UMI labels, TRB cDNA libraries were prepared. TCRdb re-analyzed the 5' RACE reads; it lists each CDR3 protein once, without DNA. The ten most abundant clones cover approximately 1.5% of a sample with around 96,000 distinct CDR3 sequences. The sample consisted of naive CXCR3- CD8+ T cells from blood. Subset: CD45RO-CCR7+CD27+CD95- naive CD8+ T cells lacking CXCR3 (TNR3-). These receptor sequences come from a human donor in good health. Some clones in this sample may be carry-over from other donors' samples.

The gene calls are TRBV7-8 and TRBJ2-6. This CDR3 has 16 residues. CDR1 SGHVS and CDR2 FQNEAQ come from the germline V gene. CDR3: CASSFADVPGANVLTF.

Here the CDR3 reads CASSLSGVGQPQHF. This chain uses TRBV27 with TRBJ1-5; TCRdb selects TRBD1, and the lack of DNA leaves this call unchecked. CDR1 MNHEY and CDR2 SMNVEV come from the germline V gene (reference sequence). The CDR3 runs 14 residues.

The chain is built from TRBV16 and TRBJ2-7. CDR1 is KGHSY and CDR2 is FQNENV in the germline V gene. The CDR3 contains 15 residues. The CDR3: CASSQLHRGTYEQYF.

The genes are TRBV12-5 and TRBJ2-1. Looked up from germline, CDR1 is LGHNT and CDR2 is FRNRAP. The CDR3 has 12 residues. CDR3 sequence reads: CASGLGANEQFF.

J is TRBJ1-5 and V is TRBV4-1; TCRdb returns TRBD1, unconfirmable since there is no DNA. CDR3 length: 14 amino acids. Germline V CDR1 and CDR2: MGHRA, YSYEKL. The CDR3 protein is CASSQDPGGQPQHF.

The rearrangement uses TRBV9 and TRBJ2-2. Germline values: CDR1 SGDLS, CDR2 YYNGEE. CDR3 length: 13 amino acids. The CDR3 is CASSGMNTGELFF.

The genes are TRBV7-9 and TRBJ2-3; TCRdb outputs TRBD2, but without DNA this stays unchecked. The CDR3 extends over 16 amino acids. The germline gives CDR1 SEHNR, CDR2 FQNEAQ (reference sequence). The CDR3 reads CASSHEGLVVMNTQYF.

The CDR3 spells CASSLEQGGNSYNSPLHF. The chain combines TRBV5-1 with TRBJ1-6; the D call of TRBD1 rests on TCRdb alone, since no DNA is present to check it. From germline, CDR1 is SGHRS and CDR2 YFSETQ. The CDR3 is 18 amino acids.

The chain is built from TRBV6-2 or TRBV6-3 and TRBJ1-5; TCRdb lists TRBD1, though no DNA is available to test this call. CDR1 is MNHEY and CDR2 is SVGEGT in the germline V gene. The CDR3 length is 14 residues. The CDR3 sequence is CASRAGTGYQPQHF.

The chain is built from TRBV14 and TRBJ1-2; lacking DNA, the TRBD1 call made by TCRdb goes unchecked. This CDR3 has 17 residues. Per germline, CDR1 SGHDN and CDR2 FVKESK. This CDR3 is CASSHLMSRDLNYGYTF.

V is TRBV6-5 and J is TRBJ2-5. The length of the CDR3 is 12 residues. The V gene's germline CDR1 is MNHEY and CDR2 SVGAGI. The CDR3 protein is CASSYSGETQYF.

This chain connects TRBV7-2 to TRBJ2-3; TCRdb's D gene call, TRBD2, goes unchecked for lack of DNA. Germline V CDR1 and CDR2: SGHTA, FQGNSA. This CDR3 contains 16 residues. The CDR3 sequence: CASSANRASTTDTQYF.